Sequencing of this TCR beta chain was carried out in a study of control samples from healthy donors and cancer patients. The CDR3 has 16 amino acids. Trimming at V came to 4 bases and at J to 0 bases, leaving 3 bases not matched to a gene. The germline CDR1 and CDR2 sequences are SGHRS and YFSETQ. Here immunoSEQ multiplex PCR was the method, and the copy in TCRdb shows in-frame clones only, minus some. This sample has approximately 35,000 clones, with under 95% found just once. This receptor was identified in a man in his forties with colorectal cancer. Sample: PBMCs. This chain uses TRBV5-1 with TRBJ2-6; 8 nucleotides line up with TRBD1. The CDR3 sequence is CASSQGQVSGANVLTF. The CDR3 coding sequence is TGCGCCAGCAGCCAGGGACAGGTCTCTGGGGCCAACGTCCTGACTTTC.